This paragraph covers one TCR beta chain sequence. Its cognate antigen is unknown. This sample is drawn from a study of blood T cells in healthy people across ages. Overall study results and limits: Across samples, TCR beta diversity tracked strongly with naive T cell percentage.

It was with a sample-barcoded 5' primer and a J-beta primer mix that a second PCR of about 6 to 12 cycles was run. Every sample produced at least 2.5 million CDR3-containing paired-end reads. TCRdb analysed the 5' RACE reads with MiXCR anew, one entry per CDR3 protein. The data contain about 1 million distinct CDR3 sequences, 35% to 50% of them singletons. The CDR3 length is 16 residues. V lost 5 bases and J lost 6; bases outside the gene matches: 7. Germline V gives CDR1 MNHEY, CDR2 SVGAGI. The sequenced sample was blood. The receptor was isolated from a woman in her sixties in good health. This chain joins TRBV6-5 and TRBJ2-1; 13 bases are a match to TRBD2. For the CDR3, the DNA is TGTGCCAGCAGTCCCCGGACTAGCGGGAGTCGCAATGAGCAGTTCTTC. This sequence encodes CASSPRTSGSRNEQFF.